The clone carrying this TCR beta chain was picked up many times. The V and J ends lost 4 bases and 3 bases respectively, with 19 bases between them. CDR3 length: 16 residues. Germline lookup yields CDR1 LGHNA and CDR2 YSLEER. The data belong to a study of molecular identifiers for immune sequencing clone quantification. Each CDR3 protein is one row after TCRdb ran MiXCR on the PCR reads. The table records roughly 86,000 distinct CDR3 sequences, roughly 20% of them present only once. The sequencing input was naive CD8+ T cells from blood, with Jurkat cell RNA spiked in. Indicated subset: FACS-sorted CD8+CD4-CCR7+CD45RA+ naive T cells. This receptor was taken from a human donor in good health. Some libraries in this study had Jurkat cell RNA spiked in. V usage is TRBV4-3 and J usage is TRBJ2-7; possibly TRBD2 for D (7 bases). CDR3 residues: CASSPLGGQGFYEQYF. The CDR3 coding sequence is TGCGCCAGCAGCCCCCTCGGGGGGCAGGGGTTCTACGAGCAGTACTTC.